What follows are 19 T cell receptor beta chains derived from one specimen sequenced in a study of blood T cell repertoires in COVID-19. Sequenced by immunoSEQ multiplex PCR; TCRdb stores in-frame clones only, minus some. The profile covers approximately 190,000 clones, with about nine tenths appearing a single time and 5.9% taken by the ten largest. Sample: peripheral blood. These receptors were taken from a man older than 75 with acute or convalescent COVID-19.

In nucleotides, the CDR3 is TGTGCCAGCAGCCAAGAGTCTGCGGGTGGGAACCACGAGCAGTACTTC. This codes for CASSQESAGGNHEQYF. V is TRBV3-1 (or the pseudogene TRBV3-2) and J is TRBJ2-7, with D tentatively TRBD2 (5 bases). Germline CDR1 reads LGHDT; CDR2 reads YNNKEL (reference sequence). This CDR3 region has 16 residues. Trimming removed 0 bases from V and 5 bases from J, with 17 bases in between.

CDR3 DNA sequence: TGTGCCAGCAGTGAACAGGAGGCGAAAGCTTTCTTT. Translated, it gives CASSEQEAKAFF. V gene TRBV6-1 combines with J gene TRBJ1-1; D gene unclear. The CDR3 has 12 amino acids. Trimming shortened V by 2 bases and J by 9 bases, and 10 bases separated the two germline ends. Germline V gene lookup returns CDR1 MNHNS and CDR2 SASEGT.

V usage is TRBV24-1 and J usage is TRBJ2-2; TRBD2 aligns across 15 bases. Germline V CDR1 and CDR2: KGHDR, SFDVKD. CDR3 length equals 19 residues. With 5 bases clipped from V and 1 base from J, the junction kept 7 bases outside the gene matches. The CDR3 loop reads CATSGPGLAGGVNTGELFF. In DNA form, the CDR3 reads TGTGCCACCAGTGGACCGGGACTAGCGGGAGGAGTGAACACCGGGGAGCTGTTTTTT.

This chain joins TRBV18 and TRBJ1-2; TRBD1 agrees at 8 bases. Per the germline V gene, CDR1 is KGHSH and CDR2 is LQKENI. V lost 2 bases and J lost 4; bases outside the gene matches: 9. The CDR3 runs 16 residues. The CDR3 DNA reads TGTGCCAGCTCACCATCCGGACAGGGTCAGCCCTATGGCTACACCTTC. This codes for CASSPSGQGQPYGYTF. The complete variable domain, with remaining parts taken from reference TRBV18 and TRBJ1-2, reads NAGVMQNPRHLVRRRGQEARLRCSPMKGHSHVYWYRQLPEEGLKFMVYLQKENIIDESGMPKERFSAEFPKEGPSILRIQQVVRGDSAAYFCASSPSGQGQPYGYTFGSGTRLTVV.

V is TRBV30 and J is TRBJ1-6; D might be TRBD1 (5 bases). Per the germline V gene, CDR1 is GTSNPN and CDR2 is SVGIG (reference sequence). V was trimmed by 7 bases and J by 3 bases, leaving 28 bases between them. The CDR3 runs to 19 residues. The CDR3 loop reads CASSGGDITGGFYNSPLHF. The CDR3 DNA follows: TGTGCCTCCTCTGGGGGGGATATAACAGGAGGATTCTATAATTCACCCCTCCACTTT.

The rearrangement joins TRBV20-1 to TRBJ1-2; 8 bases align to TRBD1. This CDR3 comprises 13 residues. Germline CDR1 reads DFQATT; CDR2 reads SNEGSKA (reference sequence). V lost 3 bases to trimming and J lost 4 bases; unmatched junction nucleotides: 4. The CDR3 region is CSASPGQGYGYTF. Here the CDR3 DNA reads TGCAGTGCTAGTCCCGGACAGGGCTATGGCTACACCTTC.

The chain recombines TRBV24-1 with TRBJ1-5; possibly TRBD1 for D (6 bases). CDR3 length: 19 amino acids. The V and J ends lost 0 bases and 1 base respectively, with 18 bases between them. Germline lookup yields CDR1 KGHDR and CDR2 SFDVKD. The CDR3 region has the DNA TGTGCCACCAGTGATTTGCCTCCCCGTTGGGGGCGAAGCAATCAGCCCCAGCATTTT. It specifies CATSDLPPRWGRSNQPQHF.

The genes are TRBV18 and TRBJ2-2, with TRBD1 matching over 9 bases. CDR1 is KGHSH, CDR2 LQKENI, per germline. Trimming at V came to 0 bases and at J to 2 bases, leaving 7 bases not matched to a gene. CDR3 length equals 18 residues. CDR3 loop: CASSPPTGGAENTGELFF. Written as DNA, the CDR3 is TGTGCCAGCTCACCACCCACAGGGGGCGCAGAAAACACCGGGGAGCTGTTTTTT. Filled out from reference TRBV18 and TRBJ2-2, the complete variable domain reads NAGVMQNPRHLVRRRGQEARLRCSPMKGHSHVYWYRQLPEEGLKFMVYLQKENIIDESGMPKERFSAEFPKEGPSILRIQQVVRGDSAAYFCASSPPTGGAENTGELFFGEGSRLTVL.

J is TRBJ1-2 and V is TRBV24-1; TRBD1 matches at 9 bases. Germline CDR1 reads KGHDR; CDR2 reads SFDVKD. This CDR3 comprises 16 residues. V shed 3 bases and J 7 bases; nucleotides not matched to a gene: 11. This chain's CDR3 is CATSDPRTGDVGGYTF. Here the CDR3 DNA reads TGTGCCACCAGTGATCCCCGGACAGGGGATGTAGGTGGCTACACCTTC.

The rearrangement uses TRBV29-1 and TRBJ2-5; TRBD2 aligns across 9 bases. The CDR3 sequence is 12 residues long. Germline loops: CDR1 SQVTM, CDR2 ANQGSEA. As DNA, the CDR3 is TGCAGTGATAGCGGGAGCGGAGAGACCCAGTACTTC. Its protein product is CSDSGSGETQYF.

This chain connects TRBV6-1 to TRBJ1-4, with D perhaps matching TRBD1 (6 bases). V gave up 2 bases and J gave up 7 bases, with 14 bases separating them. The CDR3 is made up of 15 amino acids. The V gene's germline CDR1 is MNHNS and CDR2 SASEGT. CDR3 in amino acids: CASSENGGWVEKLFF. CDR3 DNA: TGTGCCAGCAGTGAAAATGGGGGCTGGGTTGAAAAACTGTTTTTT.

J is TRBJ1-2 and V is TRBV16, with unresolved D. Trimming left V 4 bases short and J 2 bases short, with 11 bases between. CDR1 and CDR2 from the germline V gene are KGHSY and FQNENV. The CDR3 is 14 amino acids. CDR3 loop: CASSPRRGNYGYTF. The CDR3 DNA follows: TGTGCCAGCAGCCCCCGGAGAGGAAACTATGGCTACACCTTC.

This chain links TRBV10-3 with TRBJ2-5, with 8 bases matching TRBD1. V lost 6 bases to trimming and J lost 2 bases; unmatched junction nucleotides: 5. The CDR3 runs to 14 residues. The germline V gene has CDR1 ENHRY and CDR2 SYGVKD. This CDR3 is CAIRGTGAQETQYF. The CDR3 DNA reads TGTGCCATCAGGGGGACAGGAGCGCAAGAGACCCAGTACTTC.

CDR3 loop: CASSLSGLGSYEQYF. CDR3 DNA: TGTGCCAGCAGCTTATCGGGACTAGGTTCCTACGAGCAGTACTTC. This rearrangement joins TRBV7-9 to TRBJ2-7, with TRBD2 identical over 8 bases. This CDR3 spans 15 amino acids. Germline V gives CDR1 SEHNR, CDR2 FQNEAQ (reference sequence). With V trimmed by 2 bases and J by 1 base, 4 bases remained unmatched.

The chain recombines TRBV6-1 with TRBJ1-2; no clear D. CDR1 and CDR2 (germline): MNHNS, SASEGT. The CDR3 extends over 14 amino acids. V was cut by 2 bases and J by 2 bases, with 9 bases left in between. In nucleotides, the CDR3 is TGTGCCAGCAGTGAATTAACCGGGAACTATGGCTACACCTTC. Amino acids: CASSELTGNYGYTF.

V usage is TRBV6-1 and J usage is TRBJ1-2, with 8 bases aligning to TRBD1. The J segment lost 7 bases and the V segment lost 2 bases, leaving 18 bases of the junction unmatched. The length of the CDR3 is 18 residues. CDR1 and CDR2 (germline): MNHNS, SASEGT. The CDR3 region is CASSEPPLVIGDRSGYTF. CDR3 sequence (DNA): TGTGCCAGCAGTGAACCCCCTCTCGTCATAGGGGACAGGTCTGGCTACACCTTC.

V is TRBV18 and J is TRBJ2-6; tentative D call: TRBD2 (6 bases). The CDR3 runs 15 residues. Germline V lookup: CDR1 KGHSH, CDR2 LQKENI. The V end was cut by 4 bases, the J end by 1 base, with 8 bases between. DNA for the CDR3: TGTGCCAGCTCACTGGGGACTTCTGGGGCCAACGTCCTGACTTTC. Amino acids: CASSLGTSGANVLTF.

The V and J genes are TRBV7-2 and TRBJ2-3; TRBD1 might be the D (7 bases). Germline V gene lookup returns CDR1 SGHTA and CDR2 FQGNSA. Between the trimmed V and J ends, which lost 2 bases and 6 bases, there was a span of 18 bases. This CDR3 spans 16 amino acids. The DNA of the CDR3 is TGTGCCAGCAGCTTATTGGTCTGGGCAGGGGGGGATACGCAGTATTTT. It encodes CASSLLVWAGGDTQYF.

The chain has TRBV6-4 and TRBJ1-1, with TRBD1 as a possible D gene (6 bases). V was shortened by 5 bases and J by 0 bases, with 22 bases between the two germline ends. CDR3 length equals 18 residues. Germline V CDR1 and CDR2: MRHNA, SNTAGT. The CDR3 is CASSQGQFMNRLNTEAFF. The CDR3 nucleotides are TGTGCCAGCAGTCAAGGACAGTTTATGAACCGTCTGAACACTGAAGCTTTCTTT.